Following are 18 T cell receptor beta chains from one sample sequenced in a study of CD8+ T cells in alopecia areata. The sequencing template was cDNA reverse transcribed from extracted RNA. Method: immunoSEQ multiplex PCR; TCRdb's copy keeps in-frame clones and lacks some. The sample carries around 210,000 clones, just over 55% recorded once. Sequencing was performed on CD8+ T cells sorted from blood. All receptors come from a human donor in good health.

This chain's CDR3 is CSAGVVVGRTGELFF. The CDR3 DNA is TGCAGCGCCGGGGTTGTCGTAGGGAGAACCGGGGAGCTGTTTTTT. V usage is TRBV29-1 and J usage is TRBJ2-2, with a weak D call TRBD2 (5 bases). V lost 7 bases and J lost 5, with 20 bases in between. In germline, CDR1 is SQVTM, CDR2 ANQGSEA. The CDR3 covers 15 residues.

In its sample, this clone was seen once. This chain joins TRBV29-1 and TRBJ2-2; TRBD1 is a possible D gene (6 bases). The CDR3 sequence is 17 residues long. The V gene lost 2 bases and the J gene lost 6 bases, with 22 bases spanning the gap. CDR1 and CDR2 from the germline V gene are SQVTM and ANQGSEA. The CDR3 protein is CSVEWGTSTGSPGELFF. The CDR3 DNA reads TGCAGCGTTGAATGGGGAACGAGTACAGGGAGTCCCGGGGAGCTGTTTTTT.

This clone has only one observation. The chain links TRBV29-1 to TRBJ1-2; unclear D gene. The CDR3 has 12 residues. Germline CDR1 SQVTM, CDR2 ANQGSEA. The V and J ends lost 6 bases and 7 bases respectively, with 15 bases between them. Here the CDR3 DNA reads TGCAGCGTCCCCGGGCCGCGGGGTGGCTACACCTTC. It encodes CSVPGPRGGYTF.

The chain joins TRBV5-1 to TRBJ2-1; D unresolved. CDR3 length equals 11 residues. Trimming cost V 4 bases and J 8 bases, with 7 bases left between them. Germline CDR1 and CDR2: SGHRS and YFSETQ. The CDR3 spells CASSESDEQFF. The CDR3 nucleotides are TGCGCCAGCAGCGAGTCGGATGAGCAGTTCTTC.

Only a few counts were recorded for this clone. DNA for the CDR3: TGCAGCGTTCGTTTTGAGGGAACTAGCTACGAGCAGTACTTC. This encodes CSVRFEGTSYEQYF. The J gene is TRBJ2-7, the V gene TRBV29-1, with a tentative D call TRBD2 (5 bases). The CDR3 runs to 14 residues. Per the germline V gene, CDR1 is SQVTM and CDR2 is ANQGSEA. V was cut by 5 bases and J by 3 bases, with 17 bases left in between.

This clone was picked up a small number of times. This chain links TRBV29-1 with TRBJ1-4; TRBD1 might be the D (6 bases). The CDR3 has 14 amino acids. Deletions cut 6 bases from V and 1 base from J, with 12 bases between. Germline CDR1 SQVTM, CDR2 ANQGSEA. CDR3 in amino acids: CSVRTVQTNEKLFF. The CDR3 nucleotides read TGCAGCGTGAGGACAGTTCAAACTAATGAAAAACTGTTTTTT.

The gene calls are TRBV10-3 and TRBJ1-2; no reliable D call. Trimming stripped 4 bases from V and 4 bases from J, with 10 bases between. There are 13 residues in the CDR3. Germline V gene sequence: CDR1 ENHRY, CDR2 SYGVKD. The CDR3 spells CAISVGRLYGYTF. CDR3 in DNA: TGTGCCATCAGTGTCGGGCGTCTCTATGGCTACACCTTC.

This clone was observed a few times. V gene TRBV4-1 combines with J gene TRBJ2-3, with D unclear. Germline V gives CDR1 MGHRA, CDR2 YSYEKL. V lost 0 bases and J 2 bases, leaving 9 bases between the germline ends. The CDR3 totals 15 residues. The CDR3 reads CASSQEGANTDTQYF. The CDR3 DNA follows: TGCGCCAGCAGCCAAGAGGGTGCGAACACAGATACGCAGTATTTT.

The chain couples TRBV27 to TRBJ1-6; 10 positions agree with TRBD1. The CDR3 length is 14 residues. Looked up from germline, CDR1 is MNHEY and CDR2 is SMNVEV (reference sequence). The V and J ends lost 5 bases and 9 bases, in that order; junction bases with no gene match: 4. The CDR3 DNA follows: TGTGCCAGCAGTCCGGGACAGGGGATTTCACCCCTCCACTTT. Amino acid sequence: CASSPGQGISPLHF.

A word on this clone: The identical CDR3 is also encoded by other nucleotide sequences in the sample. V gene TRBV27 combines with J gene TRBJ1-2, with D tentatively TRBD1 (6 bases). With 2 bases removed from V and 4 bases from J, the gap between germline ends came to 8 bases. The CDR3 is 13 amino acids. CDR1 is MNHEY, CDR2 SMNVEV, per germline (reference sequence). The DNA of the CDR3 is TGTGCCAGCAGTTTAAACAGGGTCTATGGCTACACCTTC. The encoded protein is CASSLNRVYGYTF.

The chain carries TRBV4-2 and TRBJ2-1, with 8 bases that match TRBD2. The CDR3 is 15 residues long. Germline CDR1 reads LGHNA; CDR2 reads YNFKEQ. The junction had 10 bases not matched to a gene; V was cut back by 2 bases and J by 10 bases. This chain's CDR3 is CASSQTRGAPQEQFF. The CDR3 DNA reads TGTGCCAGCAGCCAAACGCGGGGGGCCCCTCAGGAGCAGTTCTTC.

The chain combines TRBV29-1 with TRBJ1-2; D is possibly TRBD1 (6 bases). V gave up 3 bases and J gave up 6 bases, with 14 bases separating them. This CDR3 contains 13 residues. The germline V gene encodes CDR1 SQVTM and CDR2 ANQGSEA. The CDR3 nucleotides are TGCAGCGTTGAGGCAGGGGTCTTCCATGGCTACACCTTC. Its translation: CSVEAGVFHGYTF. The whole variable domain, remainder taken from reference TRBV29-1 and TRBJ1-2, is SAVISQKPSRDICQRGTSLTIQCQVDSQVTMMFWYRQQPGQSLTLIATANQGSEATYESGFVIDKFPISRPNLTFSTLTVSNMSPEDSSIYLCSVEAGVFHGYTFGSGTRLTVV.

This clone was detected once. The chain employs TRBV29-1 and TRBJ2-7, with D tentatively TRBD2 (7 bases). The germline V gene has CDR1 SQVTM and CDR2 ANQGSEA. Deletions cut 8 bases from V and 4 bases from J, with 15 bases between. This CDR3 is 12 amino acids long. The CDR3 protein is CSSVRGRYEQYF. The CDR3, as DNA: TGCAGCAGTGTGCGGGGGCGGTACGAGCAGTACTTC.

The J gene is TRBJ1-2, the V gene TRBV5-4; no reliable D call. CDR1 and CDR2 from the germline V gene are SGHNT and YYREEE (reference sequence). Deletions cut 0 bases from V and 4 bases from J, with 10 bases between. This CDR3 contains 14 residues. The CDR3 bases are TGTGCCAGCAGCTTGGGGGGTCACGGCTATGGCTACACCTTC. Protein sequence: CASSLGGHGYGYTF.

This clone was recorded a few times. V and J are TRBV7-9 and TRBJ1-1; perhaps TRBD1 as D (6 bases). The CDR3 consists of 14 residues. CDR1 and CDR2 (germline): SEHNR, FQNEAQ (reference sequence). V lost 5 bases to trimming and J lost 1 base, with 11 bases between them. The CDR3 DNA follows: TGTGCCAGCAGCCTACGGACAGCGAACACTGAAGCTTTCTTT. Residues: CASSLRTANTEAFF.

This clone was counted between two and nine times. The rearrangement joins TRBV5-4 to TRBJ2-2; 7 bases map to TRBD2. V was clipped by 4 bases and J by 7 bases; unmatched bases: 1. Germline V lookup: CDR1 SGHNT, CDR2 YYREEE (reference sequence). The CDR3 totals 12 residues. For the CDR3, the DNA is TGTGCCAGCAGCCCGGGAGGCGGGGAGCTGTTTTTT. Its protein is CASSPGGGELFF.

V and J are TRBV4-1 and TRBJ2-3, with D tentatively TRBD2 (5 bases). In germline, CDR1 is MGHRA, CDR2 YSYEKL. V was clipped by 0 bases and J by 11 bases, with 15 bases between them. The CDR3 length is 14 residues. The CDR3 bases are TGCGCCAGCAGCCAAGAGCCAAGGTACGGGGAGCAGTATTTT. This gives the protein CASSQEPRYGEQYF.

Of note for this clone: The sample has other DNA sequences that encode this CDR3 too. The chain carries TRBV29-1 and TRBJ1-1; D possibly corresponds to TRBD1 (5 bases). Germline V gene data show CDR1 as SQVTM and CDR2 as ANQGSEA. The CDR3 covers 12 residues. V lost 6 bases and J lost 5, with 13 bases in between. The CDR3 region is CSVDSGGTEAFF. The CDR3 nucleotides are TGCAGCGTGGATTCCGGGGGTACTGAAGCTTTCTTT.